Detailed here is one T cell receptor (beta chain). The CDR3 has 17 residues. Germline V lookup: CDR1 SGHTA, CDR2 FQGTGA. V dropped 5 bases and J dropped 6 bases, with 23 bases sitting between them. This sample is drawn from a study of blood T cell repertoires in COVID-19. At the level of the study: Sample material is recorded as cDNA or gDNA derived from T cells, B-cell-depleted T cells, or PBMCs.

In the authors' methods: Nucleated cell counts were estimated from reference gene primer amplification. Using immunoSEQ multiplex PCR, the repertoire was profiled, and TCRdb retains in-frame clones only, with some absent. D and trimming were read from the DNA, whereas the V and J calls and clone size are those reported in that table. The data show 200,000 to 300,000 clones, approximately 83% seen once. Specimen: PBMCs or T cells enriched from blood (not recorded which). This clonotype was obtained from a woman between 40 and 50 years old with acute COVID-19. This rearrangement joins TRBV7-3 to TRBJ2-1, with D tentatively TRBD2 (7 bases). The CDR3 DNA follows: TGTGCCAGCAGCCTAAACGGGGCGGGGGCCCTCGGCAATGAGCAGTTCTTC. Translation: CASSLNGAGALGNEQFF.